The 10 T cell receptor beta chains below all came from one sample that was sequenced in a study of shared clonotypes between healthy human individuals. The protocol was immunoSEQ multiplex PCR, while the TCRdb copy is restricted to in-frame clones and leaves out a portion. Of over a million clones listed, 95% to 99% are singletons. The sequencing sample was made of naive CD4+ T cells sorted from blood. Subset: CD45RA+ positively selected. The receptors were sampled from a man younger than 40 in good health.

The chain couples TRBV7-3 to TRBJ2-1, with 9 bases matching TRBD2. Looked up from germline, CDR1 is SGHTA and CDR2 is FQGTGA. V gave up 3 bases and J gave up 7 bases; unmatched junction bases: 7. The CDR3 is 15 amino acids. CDR3 DNA: TGTGCCAGCAGCTTCGGCGGGAGGGCTCTAAATGAGCAGTTCTTC. Translation gives CASSFGGRALNEQFF.

The rearrangement links TRBV5-1 to TRBJ2-5; 10 bases align to TRBD2. There are 15 residues in the CDR3. With 7 bases clipped from V and 3 bases from J, the junction kept 9 bases outside the gene matches. The germline CDR1 and CDR2 sequences are SGHRS and YFSETQ. CDR3 bases: TGCGCCAGCTTCGCGGGTGGGACTAGCGAAGAGACCCAGTACTTC. As protein: CASFAGGTSEETQYF.

CDR3 amino acids: CASSLSPGAEQFF. Here the CDR3 DNA reads TGTGCCAGCAGCTTAAGCCCAGGGGCTGAGCAGTTCTTC. The chain couples TRBV7-3 to TRBJ2-1, with TRBD1 as a possible D gene (6 bases). The CDR3 spans 13 residues. Germline values: CDR1 SGHTA, CDR2 FQGTGA. Trimming left V 1 base short and J 9 bases short, with 10 bases between.

The chain has TRBV11-2 and TRBJ2-3; D gene ambiguous. The V end lost 3 bases, the J end lost 0 bases, and 7 bases lay between the germline ends. Germline CDR1 is SGHAT and CDR2 is FQNNGV. The CDR3 spans 14 residues. The CDR3 region has the DNA TGTGCCAGCAGCTTCGCGGTTAGCACAGATACGCAGTATTTT. Protein: CASSFAVSTDTQYF. Drawing the rest from reference TRBV11-2 and TRBJ2-3, the complete variable domain is EAGVAQSPRYKIIEKRQSVAFWCNPISGHATLYWYQQILGQGPKLLIQFQNNGVVDDSQLPKDRFSAERLKGVDSTLKIQPAKLEDSAVYLCASSFAVSTDTQYFGPGTRLTVL.

The rearrangement links TRBV28 to TRBJ1-4, with 9 bases that match TRBD1. Germline V lookup: CDR1 MDHEN, CDR2 SYDVKM. V gave up 6 bases and J gave up 5 bases; unmatched junction bases: 7. The CDR3 is 15 amino acids. For the CDR3, the DNA is TGTGCCAGCAGGCCGGGACAGGGCGTAAATGAAAAACTGTTTTTT. Its translation: CASRPGQGVNEKLFF. The variable domain in full, with the rest retrieved from reference TRBV28 and TRBJ1-4, is DVKVTQSSRYLVKRTGEKVFLECVQDMDHENMFWYRQDPGLGLRLIYFSYDVKMKEKGDIPEGYSVSREKKERFSLILESASTNQTSMYLCASRPGQGVNEKLFFGSGTQLSVL.

Remarks on this clone: The sample carries other DNA sequences with the same CDR3. The rearrangement joins TRBV30 to TRBJ2-1, with a tentative D call TRBD1 (6 bases). The germline V and J ends were trimmed by 0 bases and 0 bases, with 9 bases remaining between them. The CDR3 runs to 15 residues. Germline V gene lookup returns CDR1 GTSNPN and CDR2 SVGIG (reference sequence). CDR3 sequence reads: CAWSVGAASYNEQFF. The CDR3 nucleotides read TGTGCCTGGAGTGTGGGGGCAGCCTCCTACAATGAGCAGTTCTTC.

Here the CDR3 DNA reads TGCGCCAGCAGCCAAGGACTACCGAACACCGGGGAGCTGTTTTTT. This encodes CASSQGLPNTGELFF. The chain couples TRBV4-1 to TRBJ2-2, with a weak D call TRBD2 (5 bases). Germline-derived CDR1 and CDR2 are MGHRA and YSYEKL. V shed 1 base and J shed 0 bases, with 6 bases lying between them. The CDR3 totals 15 residues.

The chain carries TRBV7-2 and TRBJ2-1, with D hard to call. The CDR3 has 13 residues. V was cut by 0 bases and J by 10 bases, with 10 bases left in between. Germline CDR1 reads SGHTA; CDR2 reads FQGNSA. The CDR3 loop is CASSLAHGWEQFF. The DNA of the CDR3 is TGTGCCAGCAGCTTAGCCCACGGGTGGGAGCAGTTCTTC.

The chain links TRBV6-6 to TRBJ2-7, with TRBD2 as a possible D gene (5 bases). The germline V gene encodes CDR1 MNHNY and CDR2 SVGAGI (reference sequence). This CDR3 spans 15 amino acids. Deletions cut 4 bases from V and 0 bases from J, with 13 bases between. CDR3 amino acids: CASSSLVGASYEQYF. In nucleotides, the CDR3 is TGTGCCAGCAGTTCGTTAGTGGGAGCCTCCTACGAGCAGTACTTC.

The chain couples TRBV28 to TRBJ2-2, with no clear D. The V end was cut by 3 bases, the J end by 7 bases, with 9 bases between. CDR3 length equals 13 residues. The germline V gene encodes CDR1 MDHEN and CDR2 SYDVKM. Here the CDR3 DNA reads TGTGCCAGCAGTTTCAGGCGTATCGGGGAGCTGTTTTTT. Its protein is CASSFRRIGELFF.